A single sample gave rise to the 26 T cell receptor beta chains below, sequenced in a study of shared clonotypes between healthy human individuals (TCRdb year 2020). Library prep was done by the immunoSEQ multiplex PCR assay. TCRdb stores this immuneACCESS table with in-frame sequences only. Part of the clones is absent; in the studies checked, under half of the shortfall reflects unresolved V genes, and no reason is known for the rest. The sample table records over a million clones; approximately 98.5% of these occur just once. Of the sample, under 0.45% falls within the top ten clones. Sequencing was done on a sample of naive CD4+ T cells sorted from blood. The cell subset or site label, read with the paper, signifies: CD45RA+ positively selected. These receptors were obtained from a young man in good health.

V is TRBV28 and J is TRBJ1-2; TRBD1 aligns across 7 bases. The germline V gene has CDR1 MDHEN and CDR2 SYDVKM. The length of the CDR3 is 13 residues. The V and J ends lost 6 bases and 8 bases, in that order; junction bases with no gene match: 9. The CDR3 loop reads CASSYRQGLGYTF. For the CDR3, the DNA is TGTGCCAGCAGCTACCGACAGGGTTTGGGCTACACCTTC.

In nucleotides, the CDR3 is TGCGCCAGCAGCTTCTCCGGGACTACCTACAATGAGCAGTTCTTC. Its translation is CASSFSGTTYNEQFF. The rearrangement uses TRBV5-1 and TRBJ2-1; 7 nucleotides agree with TRBD2. CDR1 is SGHRS, CDR2 YFSETQ, per germline. The CDR3 sequence is 15 residues long. The V segment lost 2 bases and the J segment 2 bases; nucleotides outside the gene matches: 4.

The V and J genes are TRBV7-9 and TRBJ2-7, with TRBD2 matching 7 bases. CDR1 is SEHNR and CDR2 is FQNEAQ in the germline V gene (reference sequence). This CDR3 comprises 14 residues. J gave up 5 bases and V 5 bases, and 9 bases lay outside the gene matches. The CDR3 DNA reads TGTGCCAGCAGCCCCACTAGCGATAAGGACGAGCAGTACTTC. It yields the protein CASSPTSDKDEQYF.

The CDR3 DNA sequence: TGTGCCAGCAGCCACCCGTCCGCCGGGGAGCTGTTTTTT. Encoded protein: CASSHPSAGELFF. The gene calls are TRBV7-3 and TRBJ2-2; no reliable D call. Trimming took 5 bases from V and 6 from J, leaving 10 bases between them. CDR1 is SGHTA and CDR2 is FQGTGA in the germline V gene. The CDR3 totals 13 residues.

V and J are TRBV7-9 and TRBJ2-2, with D possibly matching TRBD2 (6 bases). The CDR3 has 15 residues. Trimming left V 3 bases short and J 4 bases short, with 12 bases between. Germline V gene data show CDR1 as SEHNR and CDR2 as FQNEAQ (reference sequence). The CDR3 spells CASSFGSGRTGELFF. The CDR3 nucleotides read TGTGCCAGCAGCTTTGGCAGCGGGCGCACCGGGGAGCTGTTTTTT.

This clone was detected only once. The same CDR3 can be traced to other DNA sequences in this sample. The chain recombines TRBV5-1 with TRBJ2-5; perhaps TRBD2 as D (5 bases). The CDR3 sequence is 12 residues long. The germline V and J ends were trimmed by 2 bases and 6 bases, with 8 bases remaining between them. CDR1 is SGHRS and CDR2 is YFSETQ in the germline V gene. CDR3 DNA sequence: TGCGCCAGCAGCTTAGAGGGAAAGACCCAGTACTTC. It translates to CASSLEGKTQYF.

The rearrangement uses TRBV14 and TRBJ2-2; D gene ambiguous. V lost 0 bases to trimming and J lost 4 bases, with 9 bases between them. Germline loops: CDR1 SGHDN, CDR2 FVKESK. This CDR3 has 15 residues. The CDR3 spells CASSQDLGTTGELFF. CDR3 bases: TGTGCCAGCAGCCAAGATCTGGGCACCACCGGGGAGCTGTTTTTT.

V usage is TRBV9 and J usage is TRBJ2-7; tentative D call: TRBD1 (5 bases). V dropped 2 bases and J dropped 5 bases, with 17 bases sitting between them. CDR1 and CDR2 (germline): SGDLS, YYNGEE. The CDR3 sequence is 15 residues long. CDR3 sequence reads: CASSVGHRIINEQYF. In DNA form, the CDR3 reads TGTGCCAGCAGCGTGGGGCACAGGATAATAAACGAGCAGTACTTC.

The chain links TRBV29-1 to TRBJ1-1; possibly TRBD1 for D (5 bases). V lost 7 bases and J lost 0, with 9 bases in between. This CDR3 region has 12 residues. Germline-derived CDR1 and CDR2 are SQVTM and ANQGSEA. CDR3 DNA: TGCAGCGGGGGGGGACTGAACACTGAAGCTTTCTTT. This sequence encodes CSGGGLNTEAFF. Together with reference TRBV29-1 and TRBJ1-1, the CDR3 gives the full variable domain: SAVISQKPSRDICQRGTSLTIQCQVDSQVTMMFWYRQQPGQSLTLIATANQGSEATYESGFVIDKFPISRPNLTFSTLTVSNMSPEDSSIYLCSGGGLNTEAFFGQGTRLTVV.

The J gene is TRBJ1-1, the V gene TRBV19; no firm D call. V gave up 0 bases and J gave up 1 base, with 9 bases separating them. CDR3 length: 15 residues. Germline loops: CDR1 LNHDA, CDR2 SQIVND (reference sequence). CDR3 in DNA: TGTGCCAGTAGTATAGATACGGTAACGAACACTGAAGCTTTCTTT. Translated: CASSIDTVTNTEAFF. Variable domain in full (rest from reference TRBV19 and TRBJ1-1): DGGITQSPKYLFRKEGQNVTLSCEQNLNHDAMYWYRQDPGQGLRLIYYSQIVNDFQKGDIAEGYSVSREKKESFPLTVTSAQKNPTAFYLCASSIDTVTNTEAFFGQGTRLTVV.

This chain links TRBV18 with TRBJ2-2, with 8 positions matching TRBD1. Trimming took 2 bases from V and 4 from J; bases not matched to a gene: 12. CDR1 KGHSH and CDR2 LQKENI come from the germline V gene. The CDR3 loop spans 18 amino acids. For the CDR3, the DNA is TGTGCCAGCTCACCATCCAGAGGACAGGGAGGTGTCACCGGGGAGCTGTTTTTT. It specifies CASSPSRGQGGVTGELFF.

The rearrangement links TRBV7-6 to TRBJ2-5, with 10 positions matching TRBD1. There are 16 residues in the CDR3. V trimming: 1 base; J trimming: 7 bases; junction bases outside the gene matches: 9. Germline V lookup: CDR1 SGHVS, CDR2 FNYEAQ. CDR3 in DNA: TGTGCCAGCAGCTTAGTTCGACAGGGGGCGAAGGGGACCCAGTACTTC. Residues: CASSLVRQGAKGTQYF.

The V gene is TRBV29-1, the J gene TRBJ2-7; 7 bases agree with TRBD2. The germline CDR1 and CDR2 sequences are SQVTM and ANQGSEA. The CDR3 is 16 amino acids. With V trimmed by 6 bases and J by 3 bases, 17 bases remained unmatched. The CDR3 spells CSVRNDPGLKDYEQYF. In DNA, the CDR3 is TGCAGCGTGCGAAATGACCCGGGACTAAAGGACTACGAGCAGTACTTC.

In regard to this clone: Other DNA variants within this sample encode the same CDR3. The genes are TRBV5-1 and TRBJ2-7, with D uncertain. This CDR3 is built from 15 residues. V lost 0 bases and J 3 bases, leaving 13 bases between the germline ends. Germline V lookup: CDR1 SGHRS, CDR2 YFSETQ. As DNA, the CDR3 is TGCGCCAGCAGCTTGGATCCCGGAAAGAACTACGAGCAGTACTTC. Its protein is CASSLDPGKNYEQYF. The variable domain in full, with the rest retrieved from reference TRBV5-1 and TRBJ2-7, is KAGVTQTPRYLIKTRGQQVTLSCSPISGHRSVSWYQQTPGQGLQFLFEYFSETQRNKGNFPGRFSGRQFSNSRSEMNVSTLELGDSALYLCASSLDPGKNYEQYFGPGTRLTVT.

The J gene is TRBJ1-2, the V gene TRBV30; 8 positions match TRBD1. This CDR3 comprises 14 residues. CDR1 is GTSNPN, CDR2 SVGIG, per germline (reference sequence). The V gene end was trimmed by 3 bases and the J gene end by 8 bases; junction bases not matched to a gene: 11. The CDR3 nucleotides are TGTGCCTGGAGAGAGGGACAGGTGTCGGGAGGCTACACCTTC. Amino acids: CAWREGQVSGGYTF.

Details on this clone: The sample contains more than one DNA sequence encoding this CDR3. The chain employs TRBV18 and TRBJ1-1; the D is unclear. The ends were cut back, 2 bases at V and 5 bases at J, with 9 bases in the middle. This CDR3 spans 13 amino acids. Looked up from germline, CDR1 is KGHSH and CDR2 is LQKENI. The CDR3 DNA follows: TGTGCCAGCTCACCAGATAGGGAAACTGAAGCTTTCTTT. This codes for CASSPDRETEAFF.

The CDR3 is CASSPEWGSVYNEQFF. CDR3 nucleotides: TGTGCCAGCTCACCAGAATGGGGGAGCGTATACAATGAGCAGTTCTTC. The V gene is TRBV18, the J gene TRBJ2-1; TRBD1 or TRBD2 may be the D gene (5 bases each). Trimming took off 2 bases at V and 4 bases at J, with 15 bases between the two ends. Germline assignment: CDR1 KGHSH and CDR2 LQKENI. The CDR3 runs 16 residues.

CDR3 nucleotides: TGTGCCAGTAGCACTAGCAGAACCTACGAGCAGTACTTC. This sequence encodes CASSTSRTYEQYF. The chain is built from TRBV19 and TRBJ2-7, with a possible D match to TRBD2 (6 bases). The V and J ends lost 6 bases and 2 bases respectively, with 11 bases between them. The germline V gene has CDR1 LNHDA and CDR2 SQIVND (reference sequence). There are 13 residues in the CDR3.

The chain couples TRBV5-6 to TRBJ2-5; 10 bases align to TRBD2. Germline V gene lookup returns CDR1 SGHDT and CDR2 YYEEEE. This CDR3 comprises 15 residues. V dropped 1 base and J dropped 2; count of bases not matched to a gene: 2. The CDR3: CASSLMTSGQETQYF. In DNA, the CDR3 is TGTGCCAGCAGCTTGATGACTAGCGGGCAAGAGACCCAGTACTTC.

This chain links TRBV7-3 with TRBJ1-1; 8 bases match TRBD1. Germline CDR1 is SGHTA and CDR2 is FQGTGA. CDR3 size: 15 residues. Trimming cost V 5 bases and J 5 bases; bases outside gene matches: 10. The DNA for the CDR3 is TGTGCCAGCAGCCCGCGTCACAGGGGGGAGACTGAAGCTTTCTTT. Protein product: CASSPRHRGETEAFF.

The chain links TRBV25-1 to TRBJ2-3; a weak D match, TRBD2 (6 bases). V gave up 1 base and J gave up 5 bases, with 13 bases separating them. Germline loops: CDR1 MGHDK, CDR2 SYGVNS. The CDR3 loop spans 15 amino acids. CDR3 protein: CASSEFLGAGDTQYF. CDR3 sequence (DNA): TGTGCCAGCAGTGAATTTTTGGGAGCGGGAGATACGCAGTATTTT.

The chain carries TRBV30 and TRBJ2-5; 13 bases line up with TRBD2. This CDR3 spans 16 amino acids. With V trimmed by 2 bases and J by 7 bases, 10 bases remained unmatched. Germline values: CDR1 GTSNPN, CDR2 SVGIG (reference sequence). The CDR3 sequence is CAWSPPLAGGQVTQYF. The CDR3 DNA reads as TGTGCCTGGAGTCCCCCACTAGCGGGAGGGCAGGTGACCCAGTACTTC. The full variable domain, rest sourced from reference TRBV30 and TRBJ2-5, is SQTIHQWPATLVQPVGSPLSLECTVEGTSNPNLYWYRQAAGRGLQLLFYSVGIGQISSEVPQNLSASRPQDRQFILSSKKLLLSDSGFYLCAWSPPLAGGQVTQYFGPGTRLLVL.

The V gene is TRBV28, the J gene TRBJ2-5; no clear D. The CDR3 has 14 amino acids. V shed 2 bases and J shed 2 bases, with 9 bases lying between them. The V gene's germline CDR1 is MDHEN and CDR2 SYDVKM. The CDR3 here is CASSLLHSQETQYF. As DNA, the CDR3 is TGTGCCAGCAGTTTACTGCACTCACAAGAGACCCAGTACTTC.

In regard to this clone: Other DNA sequences within the sample encode an identical CDR3. This rearrangement joins TRBV6-1 to TRBJ2-2; a possible D gene is TRBD1 (5 bases). The germline gives CDR1 MNHNS, CDR2 SASEGT. V lost 2 bases, J lost 2 bases, and 9 bases lay in between. The CDR3 runs to 15 residues. The CDR3 DNA is TGTGCCAGCAGTGAACGGCAGGGTAACACCGGGGAGCTGTTTTTT. This translates into CASSERQGNTGELFF.

The chain joins TRBV5-5 to TRBJ2-1; D may be TRBD1 (5 bases). The CDR3 sequence is 16 residues long. V was shortened by 1 base and J by 4 bases, with 15 bases between the two germline ends. Germline V gene data show CDR1 as SGHKS and CDR2 as YYEKEE (reference sequence). The CDR3, as DNA: TGTGCCAGCAGCTTGTCGGCAGGGAATTCATACAATGAGCAGTTCTTC. Translated: CASSLSAGNSYNEQFF.

The J gene is TRBJ1-1, the V gene TRBV6-1, with unresolved D. The CDR3 totals 12 residues. The ends were cut back, 4 bases at V and 4 bases at J, with 7 bases in the middle. The germline V gene has CDR1 MNHNS and CDR2 SASEGT. The CDR3 nucleotides read TGTGCCAGCAGTGGCTTCGGCACTGAAGCTTTCTTT. Its protein product is CASSGFGTEAFF.